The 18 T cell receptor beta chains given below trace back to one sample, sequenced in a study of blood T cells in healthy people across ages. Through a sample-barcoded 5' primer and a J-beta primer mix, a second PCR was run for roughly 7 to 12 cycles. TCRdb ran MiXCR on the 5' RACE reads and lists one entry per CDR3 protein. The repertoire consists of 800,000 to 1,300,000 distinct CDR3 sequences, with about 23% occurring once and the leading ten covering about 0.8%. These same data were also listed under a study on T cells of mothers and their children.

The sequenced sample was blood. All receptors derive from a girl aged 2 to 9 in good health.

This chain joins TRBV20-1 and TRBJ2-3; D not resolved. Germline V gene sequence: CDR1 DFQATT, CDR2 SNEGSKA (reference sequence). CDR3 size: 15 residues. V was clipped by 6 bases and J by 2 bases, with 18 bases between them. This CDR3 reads CSAGRASADTDTQYF. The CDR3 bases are TGCAGTGCCGGACGGGCTTCGGCCGACACAGATACGCAGTATTTT.

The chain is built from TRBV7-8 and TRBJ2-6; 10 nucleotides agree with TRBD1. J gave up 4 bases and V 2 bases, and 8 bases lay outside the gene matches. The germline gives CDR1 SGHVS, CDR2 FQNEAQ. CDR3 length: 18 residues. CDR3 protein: CASSLTGTGEAGANVLTF. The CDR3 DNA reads TGTGCCAGCAGCTTAACCGGGACAGGGGAGGCGGGGGCCAACGTCCTGACTTTC.

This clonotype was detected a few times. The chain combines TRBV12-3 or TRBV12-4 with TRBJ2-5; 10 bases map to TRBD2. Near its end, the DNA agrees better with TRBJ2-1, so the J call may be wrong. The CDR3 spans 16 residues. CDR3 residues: CASSLRSSGRGYEQFF. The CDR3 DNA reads TGTGCCAGCAGTTTAAGATCCAGCGGGAGGGGCTATGAGCAGTTCTTC.

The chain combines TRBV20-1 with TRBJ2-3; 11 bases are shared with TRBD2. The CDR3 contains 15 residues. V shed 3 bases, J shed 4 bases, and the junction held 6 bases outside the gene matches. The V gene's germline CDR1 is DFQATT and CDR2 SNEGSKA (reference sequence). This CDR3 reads CSASLGTSGSDTQYF. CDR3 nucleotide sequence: TGCAGTGCTAGCCTAGGGACTAGCGGTTCAGATACGCAGTATTTT.

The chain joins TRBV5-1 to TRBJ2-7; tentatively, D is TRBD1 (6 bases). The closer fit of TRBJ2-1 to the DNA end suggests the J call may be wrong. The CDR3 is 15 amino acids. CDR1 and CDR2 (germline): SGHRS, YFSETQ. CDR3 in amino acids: CASSLAGVKGNEQFF. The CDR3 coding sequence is TGCGCCAGCAGCTTGGCAGGGGTTAAGGGGAATGAGCAGTTCTTC.

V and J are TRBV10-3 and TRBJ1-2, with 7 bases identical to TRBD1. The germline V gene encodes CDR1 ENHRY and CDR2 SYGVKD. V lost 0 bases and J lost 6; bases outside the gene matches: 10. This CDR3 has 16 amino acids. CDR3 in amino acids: CAISESGKGQINGYTF. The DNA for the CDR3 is TGTGCCATCAGTGAGTCGGGAAAGGGACAGATCAATGGCTACACCTTC.

The CDR3: CASSPAGTGSNQPQHF. Here the CDR3 DNA reads TGTGCCAGCAGCCCTGCAGGGACAGGAAGCAATCAGCCCCAGCATTTT. V gene TRBV7-2 combines with J gene TRBJ1-5, with 8 bases aligning to TRBD1. Germline lookup yields CDR1 SGHTA and CDR2 FQGNSA. This CDR3 is 16 amino acids long. After removal of 5 bases from V and 1 base from J, the junction contained 7 bases not matched to a gene.

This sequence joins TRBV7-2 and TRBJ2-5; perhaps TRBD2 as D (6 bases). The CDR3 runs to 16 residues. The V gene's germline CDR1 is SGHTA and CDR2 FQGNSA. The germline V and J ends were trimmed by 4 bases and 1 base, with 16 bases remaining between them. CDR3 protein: CASSSQGRRVQETQYF. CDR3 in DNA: TGTGCCAGCAGCTCCCAGGGAAGGAGGGTCCAAGAGACCCAGTACTTC.

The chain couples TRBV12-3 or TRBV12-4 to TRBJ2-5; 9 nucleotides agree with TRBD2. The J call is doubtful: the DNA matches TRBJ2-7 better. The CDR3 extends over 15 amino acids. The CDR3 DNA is TGTGCCAGCAGCCGAGGTGGACTAGCGTACTACGAGCAGTACTTC. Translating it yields CASSRGGLAYYEQYF.

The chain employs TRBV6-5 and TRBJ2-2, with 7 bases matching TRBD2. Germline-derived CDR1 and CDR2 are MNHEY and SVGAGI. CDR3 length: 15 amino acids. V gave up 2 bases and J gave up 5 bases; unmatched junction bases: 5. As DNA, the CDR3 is TGTGCCAGCAGTTACAGCCGGGGGGAAACCGGGGAGCTGTTTTTT. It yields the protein CASSYSRGETGELFF.

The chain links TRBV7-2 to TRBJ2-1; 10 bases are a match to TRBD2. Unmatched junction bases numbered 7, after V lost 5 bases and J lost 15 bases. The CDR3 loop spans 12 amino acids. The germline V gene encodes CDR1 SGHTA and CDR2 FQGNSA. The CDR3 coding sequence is TGTGCCAGCAGCCCCCTAGCGGGGGTGCGGTTCTTC. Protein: CASSPLAGVRFF. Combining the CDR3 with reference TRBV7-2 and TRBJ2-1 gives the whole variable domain GAGVSQSPSNKVTEKGKDVELRCDPISGHTALYWYRQSLGQGLEFLIYFQGNSAPDKSGLPSDRFSAERTGGSVSTLTIQRTQQEDSAVYLCASSPLAGVRFFGPGTRLTVL.

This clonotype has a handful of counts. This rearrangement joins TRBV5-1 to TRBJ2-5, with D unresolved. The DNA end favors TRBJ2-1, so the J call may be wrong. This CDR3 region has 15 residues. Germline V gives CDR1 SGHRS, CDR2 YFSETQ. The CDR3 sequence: CASSFGLEVVGEQFF. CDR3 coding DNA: TGCGCCAGCAGCTTCGGGCTAGAGGTGGTAGGTGAGCAGTTCTTC.

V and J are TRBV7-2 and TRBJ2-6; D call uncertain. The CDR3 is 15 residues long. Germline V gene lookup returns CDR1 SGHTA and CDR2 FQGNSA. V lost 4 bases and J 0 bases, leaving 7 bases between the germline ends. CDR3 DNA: TGTGCCAGCAGCTGGATAGCCTCTGGGGCCAACGTCCTGACTTTC. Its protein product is CASSWIASGANVLTF.

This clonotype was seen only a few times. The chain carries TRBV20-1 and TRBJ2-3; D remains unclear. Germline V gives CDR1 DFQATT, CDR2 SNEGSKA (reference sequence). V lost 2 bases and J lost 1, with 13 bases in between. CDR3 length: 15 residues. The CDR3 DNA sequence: TGCAGTGCTAGATTACGAGTGTTTGGCACAGATACGCAGTATTTT. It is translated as CSARLRVFGTDTQYF.

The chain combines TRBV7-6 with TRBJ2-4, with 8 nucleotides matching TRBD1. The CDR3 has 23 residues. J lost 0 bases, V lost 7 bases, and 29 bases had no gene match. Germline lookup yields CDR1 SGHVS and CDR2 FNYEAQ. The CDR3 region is CASKLTETGVLGVQSEAKNIQYF. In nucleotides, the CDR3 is TGTGCCAGCAAGCTAACCGAGACAGGGGTTTTGGGGGTCCAATCTGAAGCCAAAAACATTCAGTACTTC.

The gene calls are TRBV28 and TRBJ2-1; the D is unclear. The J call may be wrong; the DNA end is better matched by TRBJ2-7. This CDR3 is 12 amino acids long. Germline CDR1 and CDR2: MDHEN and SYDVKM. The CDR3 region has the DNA TGTGCCAGCAGCCCTCAGGTGGGCGAGCAGTACTTC. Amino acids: CASSPQVGEQYF.

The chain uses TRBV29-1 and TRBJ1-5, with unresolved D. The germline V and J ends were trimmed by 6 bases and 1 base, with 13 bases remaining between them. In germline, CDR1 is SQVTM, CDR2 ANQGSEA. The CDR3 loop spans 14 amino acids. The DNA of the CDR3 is TGCAGCGTGCAGGACGGAAGGAGCAATCAGCCCCAGCATTTT. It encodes CSVQDGRSNQPQHF.

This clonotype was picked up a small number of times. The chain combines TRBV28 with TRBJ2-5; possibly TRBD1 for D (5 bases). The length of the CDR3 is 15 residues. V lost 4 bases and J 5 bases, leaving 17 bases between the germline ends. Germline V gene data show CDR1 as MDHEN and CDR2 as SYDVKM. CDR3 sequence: CASSSPTVGYETQYF. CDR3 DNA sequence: TGTGCCAGCAGTTCACCGACAGTTGGTTACGAGACCCAGTACTTC.